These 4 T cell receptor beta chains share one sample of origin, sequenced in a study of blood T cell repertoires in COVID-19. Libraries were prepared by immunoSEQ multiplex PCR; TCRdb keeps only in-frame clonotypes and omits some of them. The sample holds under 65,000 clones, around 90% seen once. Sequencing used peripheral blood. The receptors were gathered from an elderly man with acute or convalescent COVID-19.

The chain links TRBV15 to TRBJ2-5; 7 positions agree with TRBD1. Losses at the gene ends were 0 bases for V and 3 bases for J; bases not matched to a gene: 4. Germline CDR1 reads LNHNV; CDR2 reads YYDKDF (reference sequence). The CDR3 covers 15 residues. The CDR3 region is CATSRDPQGEETQYF. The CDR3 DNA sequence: TGTGCCACCAGCAGAGACCCCCAGGGGGAAGAGACCCAGTACTTC.

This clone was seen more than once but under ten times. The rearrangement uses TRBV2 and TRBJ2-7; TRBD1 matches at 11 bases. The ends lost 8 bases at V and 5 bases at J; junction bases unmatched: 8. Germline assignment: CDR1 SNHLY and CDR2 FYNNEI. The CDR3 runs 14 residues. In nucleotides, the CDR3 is TGTGCCAGCCGGGCTGGACAGGGGGCGGACGAGCAGTACTTC. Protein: CASRAGQGADEQYF.

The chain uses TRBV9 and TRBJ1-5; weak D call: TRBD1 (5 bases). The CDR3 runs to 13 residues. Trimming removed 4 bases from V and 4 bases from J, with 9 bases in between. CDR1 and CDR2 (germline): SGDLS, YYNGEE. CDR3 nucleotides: TGTGCCAGCAGCTCACGACAGAATCAGCCCCAGCATTTT. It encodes CASSSRQNQPQHF.

CDR3 in DNA: TGCGCCAGCAGCTTGGCGAGCGGGGGCGGGACAGATACGCAGTATTTT. Translating gives CASSLASGGGTDTQYF. This sequence joins TRBV5-1 and TRBJ2-3, with 8 nucleotides matching TRBD2. The CDR3 has 16 residues. Germline CDR1 is SGHRS and CDR2 is YFSETQ. V lost 0 bases, J lost 3 bases, and 6 bases stayed unmatched.